Reported below is one T cell receptor (beta chain). Antigen specificity is unknown. V was clipped by 4 bases and J by 0 bases, with 12 bases between them. Germline CDR1 is SEHNR and CDR2 is FQNEAQ (reference sequence). CDR3 size: 16 residues. The data originate from a study of T cell responses to AZD1222 COVID-19 vaccine. Sequencing used immunoSEQ multiplex PCR; TCRdb keeps in-frame clones, though not all of them. The sample includes about 67,000 clones, 83% of them seen just once. Study findings and constraints: As reported, nearly half of all spike-specific TCRs target variant regions that are unmutated.

V and J are TRBV7-9 and TRBJ1-4; D may be TRBD1 (5 bases). This TCR was sampled from an adult who received the AZD1222 COVID-19 vaccine. This specimen was peripheral blood, taken 28 days after the second AZD1222 dose. The CDR3 coding sequence is TGTGCCAGCAGCTCCTTTACAGGCGCAACTAATGAAAAACTGTTTTTT. It translates to CASSSFTGATNEKLFF.